This record covers a single T cell receptor beta chain. Its antigen is not known. Germline CDR1 is LGHNA and CDR2 is YNFKEQ. V dropped 1 base and J dropped 1; count of bases not matched to a gene: 6. The CDR3 runs to 16 residues. TCRdb keeps only in-frame clones here, not all; method: immunoSEQ multiplex PCR. This table holds just under 75,000 clones, 80% found once. These data originate in a study of T cell responses to AZD1222 COVID-19 vaccine. Regarding the study as a whole: At baseline, just a handful of AZD1222 recipients tested seropositive. Spike-specific TCR breadth and depth went up after people got two AZD1222 doses. White British ancestry dominated among donors, who included more females, and clonal diversity was possibly underestimated.

The chain employs TRBV4-2 and TRBJ1-2; 7 nucleotides agree with TRBD1. This material consisted of peripheral blood, taken 28 days after the second AZD1222 dose. The clonotype comes from an adult who received the AZD1222 COVID-19 vaccine. CDR3 coding DNA: TGTGCCAGCAGCCAAGCCCTCGGGACAGTTAACTATGGCTACACCTTC. This gives the protein CASSQALGTVNYGYTF.